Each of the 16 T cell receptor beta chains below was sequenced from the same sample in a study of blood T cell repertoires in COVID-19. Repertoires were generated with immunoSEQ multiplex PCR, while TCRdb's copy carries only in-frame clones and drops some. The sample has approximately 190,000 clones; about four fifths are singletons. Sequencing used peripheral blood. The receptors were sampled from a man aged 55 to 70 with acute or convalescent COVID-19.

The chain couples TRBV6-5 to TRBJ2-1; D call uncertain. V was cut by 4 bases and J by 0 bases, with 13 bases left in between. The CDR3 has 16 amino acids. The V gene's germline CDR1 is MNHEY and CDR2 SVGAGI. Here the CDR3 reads CASSLMYELSYNEQFF. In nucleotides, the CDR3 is TGTGCCAGCAGTTTGATGTACGAGCTCTCCTACAATGAGCAGTTCTTC.

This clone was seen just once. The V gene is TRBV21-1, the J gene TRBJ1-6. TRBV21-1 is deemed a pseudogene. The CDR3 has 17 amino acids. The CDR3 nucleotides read TGTGCCAGCAGCAAAGTTTCGGGAGGAACCTATAATTCACCCCTCCACTTT. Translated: CASSKVSGGTYNSPLHF.

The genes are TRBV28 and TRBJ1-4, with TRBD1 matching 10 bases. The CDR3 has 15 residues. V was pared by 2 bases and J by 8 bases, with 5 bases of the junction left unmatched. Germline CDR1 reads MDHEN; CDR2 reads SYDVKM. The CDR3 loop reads CASSLVGQGEEKLFF. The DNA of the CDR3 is TGTGCCAGCAGTTTAGTCGGACAGGGGGAAGAAAAACTGTTTTTT. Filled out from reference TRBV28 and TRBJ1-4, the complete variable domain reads DVKVTQSSRYLVKRTGEKVFLECVQDMDHENMFWYRQDPGLGLRLIYFSYDVKMKEKGDIPEGYSVSREKKERFSLILESASTNQTSMYLCASSLVGQGEEKLFFGSGTQLSVL.

The chain's CDR3 is CSASGGGAYNEQFF. The CDR3 DNA is TGCAGTGCCAGTGGCGGGGGAGCCTACAATGAGCAGTTCTTC. The chain links TRBV20-1 to TRBJ2-1; TRBD2 aligns across 7 bases. The CDR3 runs to 14 residues. Germline CDR1 and CDR2: DFQATT and SNEGSKA (reference sequence). Trimming at V came to 6 bases and at J to 2 bases, leaving 7 bases not matched to a gene.

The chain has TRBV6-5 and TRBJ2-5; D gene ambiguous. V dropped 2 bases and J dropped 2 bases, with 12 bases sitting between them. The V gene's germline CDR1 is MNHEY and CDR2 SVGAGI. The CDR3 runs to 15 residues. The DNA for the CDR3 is TGTGCCAGCAGTTACGGTCCGCTTACACAAGAGACCCAGTACTTC. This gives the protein CASSYGPLTQETQYF.

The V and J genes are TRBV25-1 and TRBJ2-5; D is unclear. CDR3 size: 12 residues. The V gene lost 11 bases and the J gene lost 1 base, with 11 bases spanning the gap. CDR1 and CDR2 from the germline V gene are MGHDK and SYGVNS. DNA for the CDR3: TGTGCCCTTGGAGAAGTCCAAGAGACCCAGTACTTC. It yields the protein CALGEVQETQYF.

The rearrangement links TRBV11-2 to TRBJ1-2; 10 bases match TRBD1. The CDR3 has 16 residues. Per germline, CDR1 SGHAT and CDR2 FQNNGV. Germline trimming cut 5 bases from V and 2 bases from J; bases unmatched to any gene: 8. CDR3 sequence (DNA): TGTGCCAGCAGCCCTAGGGACAGGGGACTGAACTATGGCTACACCTTC. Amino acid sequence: CASSPRDRGLNYGYTF. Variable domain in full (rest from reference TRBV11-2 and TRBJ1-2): EAGVAQSPRYKIIEKRQSVAFWCNPISGHATLYWYQQILGQGPKLLIQFQNNGVVDDSQLPKDRFSAERLKGVDSTLKIQPAKLEDSAVYLCASSPRDRGLNYGYTFGSGTRLTVV.

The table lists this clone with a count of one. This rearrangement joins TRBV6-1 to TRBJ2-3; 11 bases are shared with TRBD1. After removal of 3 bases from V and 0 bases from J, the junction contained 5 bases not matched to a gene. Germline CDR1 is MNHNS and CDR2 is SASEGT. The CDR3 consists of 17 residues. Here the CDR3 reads CASSDRGTGGSTDTQYF. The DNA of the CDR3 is TGTGCCAGCAGTGATCGAGGGACAGGGGGGAGCACAGATACGCAGTATTTT.

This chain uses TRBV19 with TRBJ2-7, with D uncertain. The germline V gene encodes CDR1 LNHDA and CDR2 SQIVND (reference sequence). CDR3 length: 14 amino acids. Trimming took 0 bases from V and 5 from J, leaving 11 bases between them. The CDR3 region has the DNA TGTGCCAGTAGTATAGATCTATCAGGTAACGAGCAGTACTTC. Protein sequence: CASSIDLSGNEQYF.

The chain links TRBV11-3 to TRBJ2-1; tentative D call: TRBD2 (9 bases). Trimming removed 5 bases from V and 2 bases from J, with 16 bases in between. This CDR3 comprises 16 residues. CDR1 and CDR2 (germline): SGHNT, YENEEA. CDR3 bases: TGTGCCAGCAGCCCAGGGGGCGGGGGGGCCTACAATGAGCAGTTCTTC. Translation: CASSPGGGGAYNEQFF.

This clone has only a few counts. Written as DNA, the CDR3 is TGTGCCAGCAGCTCACGGGGACTAGCGGGGGGGCAGACCTACGAGCAGTACTTC. As protein: CASSSRGLAGGQTYEQYF. The genes are TRBV7-2 and TRBJ2-7, with 16 positions matching TRBD2. CDR1 SGHTA and CDR2 FQGNSA come from the germline V gene. V gave up 4 bases and J gave up 2 bases; unmatched junction bases: 8. This CDR3 spans 18 amino acids. The full variable domain, in which reference TRBV7-2 and TRBJ2-7 provide the parts outside the CDR3, is GAGVSQSPSNKVTEKGKDVELRCDPISGHTALYWYRQSLGQGLEFLIYFQGNSAPDKSGLPSDRFSAERTGGSVSTLTIQRTQQEDSAVYLCASSSRGLAGGQTYEQYFGPGTRLTVT.

CDR3 region: CASSQDGQGYEQYF. CDR3 coding DNA: TGCGCCAGCAGCCAAGATGGACAGGGCTACGAGCAGTACTTC. The J gene is TRBJ2-7, the V gene TRBV4-1, with 8 bases identical to TRBD1. V lost 0 bases, J lost 3 bases, and 1 base stayed unmatched. This CDR3 comprises 14 residues. Germline assignment: CDR1 MGHRA and CDR2 YSYEKL.

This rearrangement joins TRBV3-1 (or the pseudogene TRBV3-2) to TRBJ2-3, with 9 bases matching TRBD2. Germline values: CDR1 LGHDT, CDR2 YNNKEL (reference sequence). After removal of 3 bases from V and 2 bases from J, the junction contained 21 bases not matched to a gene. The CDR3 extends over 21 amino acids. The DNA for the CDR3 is TGTGCCAGCAGCCAGGCGGGGATGGAGAAGCGGGGGGCCGGTCTCACAGATACGCAGTATTTT. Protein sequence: CASSQAGMEKRGAGLTDTQYF.

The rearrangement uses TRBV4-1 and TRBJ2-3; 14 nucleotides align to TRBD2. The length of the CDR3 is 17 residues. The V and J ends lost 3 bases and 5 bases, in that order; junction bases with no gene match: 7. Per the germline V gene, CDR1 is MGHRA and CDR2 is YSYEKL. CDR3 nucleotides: TGCGCCAGCAGCCAGCAGACTAGCGGGGGGGCACTAGATACGCAGTATTTT. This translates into CASSQQTSGGALDTQYF.

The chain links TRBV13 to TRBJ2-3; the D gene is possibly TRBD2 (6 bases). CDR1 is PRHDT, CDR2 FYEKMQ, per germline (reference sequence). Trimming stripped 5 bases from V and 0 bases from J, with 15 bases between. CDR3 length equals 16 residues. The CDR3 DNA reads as TGTGCCAGCAGCCTCCTGCGGGGCGCTAGCACAGATACGCAGTATTTT. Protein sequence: CASSLLRGASTDTQYF.

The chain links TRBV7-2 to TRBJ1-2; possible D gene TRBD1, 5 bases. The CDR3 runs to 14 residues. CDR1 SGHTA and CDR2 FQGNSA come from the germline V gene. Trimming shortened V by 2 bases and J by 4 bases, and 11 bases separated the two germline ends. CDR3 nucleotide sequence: TGTGCCAGCAGCTTAACCCGACAGTCCTATGGCTACACCTTC. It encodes CASSLTRQSYGYTF.